The clone carrying this TCR beta chain was seen at least ten times. The data were taken from a study of T-cell memory formation after mild COVID-19. TCRdb ran MiXCR on the 5' RACE reads and lists one entry per CDR3 protein. The sample has just over 400,000 distinct CDR3 sequences; 20% to 25% are singletons. J lost 7 bases, V lost 5 bases, and 8 bases had no gene match. The CDR3 runs to 15 residues. The germline CDR1 and CDR2 sequences are SGHTA and FQGNSA. What was sequenced was PBMCs or a T cell subset sorted from them (not recorded which). The V gene is TRBV7-2, the J gene TRBJ1-6; 7 bases map to TRBD1. This receptor was obtained from an adult woman who had mild COVID-19 (a few samples of this study predate the infection). Cell type and time point are not known. The CDR3 bases are TGTGCCAGCAGCCCCGCCCCAGGGGGAAATTCACCCCTCCACTTT. It is translated as CASSPAPGGNSPLHF.